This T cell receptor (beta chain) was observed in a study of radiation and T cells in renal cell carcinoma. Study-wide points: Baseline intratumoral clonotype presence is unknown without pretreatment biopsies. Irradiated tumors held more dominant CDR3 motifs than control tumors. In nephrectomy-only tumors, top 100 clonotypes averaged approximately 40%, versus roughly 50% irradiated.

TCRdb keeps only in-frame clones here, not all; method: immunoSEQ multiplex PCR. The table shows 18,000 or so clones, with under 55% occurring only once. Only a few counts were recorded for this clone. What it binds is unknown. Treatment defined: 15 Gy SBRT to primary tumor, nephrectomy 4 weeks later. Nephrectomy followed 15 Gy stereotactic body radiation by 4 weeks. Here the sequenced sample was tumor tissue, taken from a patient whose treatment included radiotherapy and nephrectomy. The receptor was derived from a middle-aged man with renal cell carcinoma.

CDR3 region: CASSFSSGGRSEAQYF. CDR3 DNA: TGTGCCAGCAGCTTCTCGAGTGGCGGGAGGTCCGAGGCCCAGTACTTC. This chain connects TRBV9 to TRBJ2-5; 8 nucleotides line up with TRBD2. CDR1 and CDR2 from the germline V gene are SGDLS and YYNGEE. V lost 4 bases and J lost 9; bases outside the gene matches: 17. The CDR3 runs to 16 residues.